This T cell receptor (beta chain) is from a study of blood T cell repertoires in COVID-19. Study context: Researchers got acute and convalescent COVID-19 samples from the United States, Italy and Spain. Sources were T cells, B-cell-depleted T cells, or PBMCs; the material itself was cDNA or gDNA.

The germline V gene encodes CDR1 LGHNA and CDR2 YNFKEQ. V was clipped by 0 bases and J by 4 bases; unmatched bases: 5. CDR3 size: 17 residues. In the original workflow: From reference gene primer amplification, estimates of nucleated cell counts were derived. Sequencing used immunoSEQ multiplex PCR; TCRdb keeps in-frame clones, though not all of them. For V, J and clone size, that table is used; D and trimming come from the DNA. The sample has 300,000 or so clones; approximately 86% are singletons. Cohorts were assigned according to the clinical history that participants reported. V gene TRBV4-2 combines with J gene TRBJ2-2, with TRBD2 matching 10 bases. Material for sequencing was PBMCs or T cells enriched from blood (not recorded which). The sequence was collected from a woman aged 40-49 years with acute COVID-19. The CDR3, as DNA: TGTGCCAGCAGCCAAGAAACTAGCGGGAAGGTCACCGGGGAGCTGTTTTTT. It is translated as CASSQETSGKVTGELFF.